This T cell receptor beta chain was identified in a study of response to subunit inactivated influenza vaccine. The study, taken as a whole, reports: Authors suggested each seasonal flu vaccination may recruit only limited numbers of new T cells.

The CDR3 contains 14 residues. From germline, CDR1 is MNHEY and CDR2 SVGEGT. Between the trimmed V and J ends, which lost 0 bases and 6 bases, there was a span of 10 bases. Turning to this clonotype: Its specificity is unknown.

TCRdb recomputed calls from the RT-PCR reads with MiXCR, one row per CDR3 protein. Of around 530,000 distinct CDR3 sequences in the sample, approximately 16% were seen once. The starting material was CD4+ T cells sorted from PBMCs, obtained 23 to 25 months after vaccination. The chain employs TRBV6-2 or TRBV6-3 and TRBJ2-3; D gene unclear. The origin of this receptor is a man aged 50 to 75 who received an inactivated influenza vaccine. The CDR3 is CASSYSKPQDTQYF. The CDR3 DNA follows: TGTGCCAGCAGTTACTCGAAGCCTCAGGATACGCAGTATTTT.